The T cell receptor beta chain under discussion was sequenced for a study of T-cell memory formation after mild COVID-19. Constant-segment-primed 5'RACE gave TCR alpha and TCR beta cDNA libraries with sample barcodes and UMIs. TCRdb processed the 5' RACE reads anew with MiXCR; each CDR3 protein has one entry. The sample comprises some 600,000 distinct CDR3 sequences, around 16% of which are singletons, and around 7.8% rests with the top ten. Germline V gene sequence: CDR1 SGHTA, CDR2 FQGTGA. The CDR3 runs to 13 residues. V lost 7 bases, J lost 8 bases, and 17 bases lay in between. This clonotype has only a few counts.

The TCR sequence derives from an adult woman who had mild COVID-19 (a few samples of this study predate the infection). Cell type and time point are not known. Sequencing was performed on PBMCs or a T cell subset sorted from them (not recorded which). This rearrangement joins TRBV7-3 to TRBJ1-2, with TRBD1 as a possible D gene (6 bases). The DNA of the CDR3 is TGTGCCAGCACCACCGGGGGGGCGAAGGGCTACACCTTC. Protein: CASTTGGAKGYTF.